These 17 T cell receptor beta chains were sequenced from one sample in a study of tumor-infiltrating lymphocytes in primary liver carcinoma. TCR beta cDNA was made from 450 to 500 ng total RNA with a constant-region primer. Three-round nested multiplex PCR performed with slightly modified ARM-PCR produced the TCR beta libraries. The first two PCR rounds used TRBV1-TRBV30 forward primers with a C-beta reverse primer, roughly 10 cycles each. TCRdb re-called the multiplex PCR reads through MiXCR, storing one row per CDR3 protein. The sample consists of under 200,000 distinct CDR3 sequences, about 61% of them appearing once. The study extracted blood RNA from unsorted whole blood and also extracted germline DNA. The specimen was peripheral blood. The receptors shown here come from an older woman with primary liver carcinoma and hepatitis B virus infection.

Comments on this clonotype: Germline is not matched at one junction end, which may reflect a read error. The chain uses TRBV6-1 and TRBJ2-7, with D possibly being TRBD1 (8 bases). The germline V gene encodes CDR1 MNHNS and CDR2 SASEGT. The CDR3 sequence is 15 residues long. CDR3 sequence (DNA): TGTGCCAGCAGTGCGTACAGGGGGGGAAACTACGAACAGTACTTC. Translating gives CASSAYRGGNYEQYF.

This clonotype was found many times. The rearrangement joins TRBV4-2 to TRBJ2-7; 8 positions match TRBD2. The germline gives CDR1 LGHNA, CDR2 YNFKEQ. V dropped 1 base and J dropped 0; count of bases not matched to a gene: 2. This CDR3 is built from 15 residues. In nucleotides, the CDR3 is TGTGCCAGCAGCCAAGCGACTAGCGCCTCCTACGAGCAGTACTTC. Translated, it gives CASSQATSASYEQYF.

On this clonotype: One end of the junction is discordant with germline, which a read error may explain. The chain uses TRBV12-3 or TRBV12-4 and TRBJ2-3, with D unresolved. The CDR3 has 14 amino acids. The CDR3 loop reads CARSFLTRTDTQYF. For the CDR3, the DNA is TGTGCCCGCAGTTTTTTGACTCGCACAGATACGCAGTATTTT.

CDR3: CASSSGRQTGYNEQFF. The DNA of the CDR3 is TGTGCCAGTAGTTCCGGACGGCAGACGGGGTACAATGAGCAGTTCTTC. This chain joins TRBV11-2 and TRBJ2-1, with D tentatively TRBD2 (5 bases). V was clipped by 9 bases and J by 4 bases, with 22 bases between them. The CDR3 has 16 residues. The V gene's germline CDR1 is SGHAT and CDR2 FQNNGV.

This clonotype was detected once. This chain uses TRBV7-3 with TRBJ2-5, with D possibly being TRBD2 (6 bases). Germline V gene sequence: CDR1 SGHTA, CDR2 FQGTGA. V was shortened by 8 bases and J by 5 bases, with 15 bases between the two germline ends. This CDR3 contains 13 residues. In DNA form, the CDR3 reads TGTGCCAGCGGCGACGGGAGTAGGGAGACCCAGTACTTC. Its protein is CASGDGSRETQYF.

The chain's CDR3 is CASRPGGETQYF. CDR3 in DNA: TGTGCCAGCAGACCTGGTGGAGAGACCCAGTACTTC. J is TRBJ2-5 and V is TRBV2; D uncertain. The CDR3 is made up of 12 amino acids. With 6 bases removed from V and 4 bases from J, the gap between germline ends came to 9 bases. Germline V gene lookup returns CDR1 SNHLY and CDR2 FYNNEI.

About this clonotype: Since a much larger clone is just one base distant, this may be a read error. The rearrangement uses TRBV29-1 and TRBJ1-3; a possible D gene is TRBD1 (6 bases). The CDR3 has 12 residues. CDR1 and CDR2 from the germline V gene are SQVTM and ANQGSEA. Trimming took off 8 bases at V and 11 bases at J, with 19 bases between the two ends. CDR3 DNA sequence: TGCAGCCATACCTCTGAGGGGGACGCCATATATTTT. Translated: CSHTSEGDAIYF. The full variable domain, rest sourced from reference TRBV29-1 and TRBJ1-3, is SAVISQKPSRDICQRGTSLTIQCQVDSQVTMMFWYRQQPGQSLTLIATANQGSEATYESGFVIDKFPISRPNLTFSTLTVSNMSPEDSSIYLCSHTSEGDAIYFGEGSWLTVV.

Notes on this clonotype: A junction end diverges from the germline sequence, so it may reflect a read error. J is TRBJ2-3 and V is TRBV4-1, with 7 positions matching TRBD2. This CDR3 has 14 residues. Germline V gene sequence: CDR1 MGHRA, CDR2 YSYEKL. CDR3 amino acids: CANSGDGPFDTQYF. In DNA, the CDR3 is TGCGCCAACAGCGGGGACGGACCTTTTGATACGCAGTATTTT.

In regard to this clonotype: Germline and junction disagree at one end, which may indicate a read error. The CDR3 DNA reads TGTGCCAGCAGACTACAAATGAACATCGGGGAGCTGTTTTTT. This gives the protein CASRLQMNIGELFF. The chain uses TRBV6-6 and TRBJ2-2, with D uncertain. CDR1 is MNHNY and CDR2 is SVGAGI in the germline V gene (reference sequence). The CDR3 runs 14 residues.

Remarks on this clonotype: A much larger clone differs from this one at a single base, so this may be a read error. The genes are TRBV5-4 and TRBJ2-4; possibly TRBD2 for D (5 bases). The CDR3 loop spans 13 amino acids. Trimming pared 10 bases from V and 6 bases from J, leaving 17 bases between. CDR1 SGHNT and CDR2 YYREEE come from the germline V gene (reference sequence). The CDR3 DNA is TGTGCCGCCTTCCTTTCGGGAATAAACATTCAGTACTTC. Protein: CAAFLSGINIQYF.

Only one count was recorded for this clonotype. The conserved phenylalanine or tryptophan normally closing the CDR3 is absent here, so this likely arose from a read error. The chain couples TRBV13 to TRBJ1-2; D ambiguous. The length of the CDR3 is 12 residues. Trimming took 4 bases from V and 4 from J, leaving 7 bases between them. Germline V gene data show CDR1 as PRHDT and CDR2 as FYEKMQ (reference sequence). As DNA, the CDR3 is TGTGCCAGCAGCTCCCAGTGCTATGGCTACACCATC. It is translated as CASSSQCYGYTI.

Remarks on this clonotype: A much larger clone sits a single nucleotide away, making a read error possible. This CDR3 is CASSLGRLFGGDQFF. DNA of the CDR3: TGTGCCAGCAGCTTAGGGCGCCTATTTGGGGGTGATCAGTTCTTC. The chain combines TRBV7-8 with TRBJ2-1, with D perhaps given as TRBD1 or TRBD2 (5 bases each). The V gene's germline CDR1 is SGHVS and CDR2 FQNEAQ. Deletions cut 1 base from V and 13 bases from J, with 20 bases between. The CDR3 has 15 residues.

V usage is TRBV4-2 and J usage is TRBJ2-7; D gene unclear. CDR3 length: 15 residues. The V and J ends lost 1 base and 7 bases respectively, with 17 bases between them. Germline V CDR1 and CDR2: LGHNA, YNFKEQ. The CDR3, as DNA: TGTGCCAGCAGCCAAGCCGCGGTCTTAGACCAAGAGCAGTACTTC. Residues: CASSQAAVLDQEQYF.

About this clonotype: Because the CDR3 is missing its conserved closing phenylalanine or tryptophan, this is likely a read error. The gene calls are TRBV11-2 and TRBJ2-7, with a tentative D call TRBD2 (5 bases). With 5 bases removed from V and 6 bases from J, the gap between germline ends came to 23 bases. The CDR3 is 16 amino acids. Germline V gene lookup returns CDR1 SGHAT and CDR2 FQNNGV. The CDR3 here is CASSNGRRTSGSEQYL. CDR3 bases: TGTGCCAGCAGCAACGGCAGGAGGACCTCGGGAAGCGAGCAGTACTTA.

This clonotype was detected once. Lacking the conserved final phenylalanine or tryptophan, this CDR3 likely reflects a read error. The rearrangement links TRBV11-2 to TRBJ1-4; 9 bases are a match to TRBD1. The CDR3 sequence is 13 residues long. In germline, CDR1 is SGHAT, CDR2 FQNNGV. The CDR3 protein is CTSRDRDHEKLFY. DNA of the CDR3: TGTACCAGCAGGGACAGGGACCATGAAAAACTGTTTTAT.

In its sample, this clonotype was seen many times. The CDR3 DNA follows: TGCAGCGTAGAACAGGGTTCAGATACGCAGTATTTT. This codes for CSVEQGSDTQYF. V is TRBV29-1 and J is TRBJ2-3, with a weak D call TRBD1 (6 bases). This CDR3 has 12 residues. Germline-derived CDR1 and CDR2 are SQVTM and ANQGSEA. The ends were cut back, 6 bases at V and 4 bases at J, with 11 bases in the middle.

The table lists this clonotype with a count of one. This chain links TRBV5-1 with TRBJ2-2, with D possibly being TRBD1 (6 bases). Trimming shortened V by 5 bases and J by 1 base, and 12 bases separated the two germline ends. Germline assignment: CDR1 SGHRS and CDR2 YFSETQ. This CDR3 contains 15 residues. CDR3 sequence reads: CASRPDSQNTGELFF. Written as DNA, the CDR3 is TGCGCCAGCAGACCGGACAGTCAGAACACCGGGGAGCTGTTTTTT.